The table lists the clone carrying this TCR beta chain with a few counts. Its specificity is unknown. Each diagnosis was grounded in clinical symptoms, serum thyroxine and TRAb, thyroid ultrasound, and orbital computed tomography. Fresh peripheral blood, 7.5 to 10 ml of it, supplied the PBMCs. Germline CDR1 is MDHEN and CDR2 is SYDVKM. The CDR3 length is 13 residues. The J segment lost 5 bases and the V segment lost 8 bases, leaving 9 bases of the junction unmatched. The data stem from a study of T cells in Graves' hyperthyroidism and ophthalmopathy. Findings of the study overall: Expanded thyroid clonotypes (above 0.001) were mostly also found in blood. In validation, the model predicted ophthalmopathy. These predictions came a median approximately six months before onset.

Using RNA transcripts as the source, TCR beta CDR3 regions were amplified. First-round RT-PCR of the TCR CDR3 relied on the HTBI primer set. TCRdb analysed the multiplex PCR reads with MiXCR anew, one entry per CDR3 protein. Found here are some 350,000 distinct CDR3 sequences, approximately 15% of them singletons; the top ten hold roughly 26%. This sequence was found in a woman under 30 with Graves' hyperthyroidism that later progressed to Graves' ophthalmopathy. The chain carries TRBV28 and TRBJ2-7, with 7 bases identical to TRBD2. The sample comprised blood. The CDR3 sequence: CASALAGENEQYF. As DNA, the CDR3 is TGTGCCAGCGCGCTGGCGGGAGAAAACGAGCAGTACTTC.